This entry describes one T cell receptor (beta chain). The entry originates in a study of T cell changes during pregnancy in multiple sclerosis. TCRdb keeps only in-frame clones here, not all; method: immunoSEQ multiplex PCR. The table has 91,000 or so clones, 85% to 95% seen once. V trimming: 4 bases; J trimming: 6 bases; junction bases outside the gene matches: 7. Germline loops: CDR1 SGHVS, CDR2 FQNEAQ. The CDR3 spans 14 residues. The starting material was peripheral blood, obtained after pregnancy. The clonotype was recovered from a female donor with multiple sclerosis, enrolled in a pregnancy study. This chain joins TRBV7-8 and TRBJ1-1; 8 nucleotides line up with TRBD1. Here the CDR3 reads CASSSRGQGSEAFF. CDR3 in DNA: TGTGCCAGCAGCTCCCGAGGACAGGGCTCTGAAGCTTTCTTT. Complete variable domain (other parts from reference TRBV7-8 and TRBJ1-1): GAGVSQSPRYKVAKRGQDVALRCDPISGHVSLFWYQQALGQGPEFLTYFQNEAQLDKSGLPSDRFFAERPEGSVSTLKIQRTQQEDSAVYLCASSSRGQGSEAFFGQGTRLTVV.